The entry below gives a single T cell receptor beta chain sequence along with its context. Its antigen is as yet unknown. The data are from a study of T-cell memory formation after mild COVID-19. General observations from the study: Clones contracting over day 15 to 85 were CD4/CD8 balanced, with later expanders leaning CD4+. CD8+ contracting clones occupied EMRA, while CD4+ ones occupied mainly CM and EM. Cross-reactive memory apparently joined, as some responding clones appeared in pre-infection memory.

TCRdb itself ran the 5' RACE reads through MiXCR, one entry per CDR3 protein. This sample yields 350,000 to 450,000 distinct CDR3 sequences, of which approximately 24% are seen a single time; 8.8% belongs to the top ten. This CDR3 region has 14 residues. V lost 6 bases to trimming and J lost 0 bases, with 8 bases between them. The sequenced material came from PBMCs or a T cell subset sorted from them (not recorded which). The rearrangement links TRBV12-3 or TRBV12-4 to TRBJ2-2, with no clear D. This clonotype was sampled from an adult woman who had mild COVID-19 (a few samples of this study predate the infection). Cell type and time point are not known. CDR3: CASRIFANTGELFF. The DNA of the CDR3 is TGTGCCAGCAGAATATTCGCGAACACCGGGGAGCTGTTTTTT.